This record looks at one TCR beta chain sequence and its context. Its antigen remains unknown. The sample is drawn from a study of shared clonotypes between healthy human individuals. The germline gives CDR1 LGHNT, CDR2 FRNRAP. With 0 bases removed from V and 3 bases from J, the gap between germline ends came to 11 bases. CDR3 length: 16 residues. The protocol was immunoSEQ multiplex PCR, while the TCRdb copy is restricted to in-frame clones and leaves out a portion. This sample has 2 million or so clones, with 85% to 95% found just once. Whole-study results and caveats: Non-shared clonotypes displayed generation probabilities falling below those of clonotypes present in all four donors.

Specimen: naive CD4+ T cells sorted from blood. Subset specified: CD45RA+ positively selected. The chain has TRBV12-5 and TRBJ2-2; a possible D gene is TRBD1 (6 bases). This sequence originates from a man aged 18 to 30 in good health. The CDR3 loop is CASGLVLGQYTGELFF. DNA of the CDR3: TGTGCTAGTGGTTTGGTACTGGGACAATACACCGGGGAGCTGTTTTTT.